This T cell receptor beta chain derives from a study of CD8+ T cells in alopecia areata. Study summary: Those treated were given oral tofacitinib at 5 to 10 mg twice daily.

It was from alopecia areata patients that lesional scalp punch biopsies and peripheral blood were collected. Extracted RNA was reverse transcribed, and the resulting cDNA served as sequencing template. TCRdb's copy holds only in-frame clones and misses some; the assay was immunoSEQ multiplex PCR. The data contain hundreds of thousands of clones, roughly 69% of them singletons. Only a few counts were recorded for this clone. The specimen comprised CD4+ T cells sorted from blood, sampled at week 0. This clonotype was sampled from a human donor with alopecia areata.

The CDR3, as DNA: TGTGCCAGCAGCTTCGGGGTAATGAGGGGCGAGCAGTACTTC. Its translation: CASSFGVMRGEQYF. This chain connects TRBV11-2 to TRBJ2-7; D is possibly TRBD1 or TRBD2 (5 bases each). Trimming stripped 3 bases from V and 6 bases from J, with 15 bases between. The CDR3 length is 14 residues. CDR1 SGHAT and CDR2 FQNNGV come from the germline V gene.